These T cell receptor beta chains were read from a single sample in a study of cytomegalovirus exposure and HLA in healthy donors. The assay was immunoSEQ multiplex PCR, and TCRdb's table has in-frame clones only and misses some. This sample carries about 110,000 clones, under 80% of them seen once, and the ten largest clones take around 4.3%. Sequencing input: PBMCs. The receptors derive from a woman between 40 and 50 years old in good health and CMV-seropositive. Both conserved end residues are part of each CDR3. Each record gives: V gene, D gene, J gene, clone size, CDR3 DNA, CDR3 protein. A D gene is named only where the DNA matches it firmly. The size entry is marked missing in some rows and otherwise reads once, few, many or a size class.

V gene: TRBV7-9; D gene: TRBD2; J gene: TRBJ2-1; clone size: -; CDR3 DNA: TGTGCCAGCGTCCTAGCGGGGTCCGGTGAGCAGTTCTTC; CDR3 protein: CASVLAGSGEQFF
V gene: TRBV10-3; D gene: -; J gene: TRBJ2-1; clone size: -; CDR3 DNA: TGTGCCATCAGGGCGACCCGCGGGTCCAATGAGCAGTTCTTC; CDR3 protein: CAIRATRGSNEQFF
V gene: TRBV18; D gene: -; J gene: TRBJ1-1; clone size: few; CDR3 DNA: TGTGCCAGCTCACCAGTTCTAGGCAACACTGAAGCTTTCTTT; CDR3 protein: CASSPVLGNTEAFF
V gene: TRBV7-9; D gene: TRBD1; J gene: TRBJ2-3; clone size: -; CDR3 DNA: TGTGCCAGCAGCTTGACAGGGGGCGGTACGCAGTATTTT; CDR3 protein: CASSLTGGGTQYF
V gene: TRBV7-8; D gene: -; J gene: TRBJ1-2; clone size: -; CDR3 DNA: TGTGCCAGCAGCTTGGGGGGGAGAGCCCGTAACTATGGCTACACCTTC; CDR3 protein: CASSLGGRARNYGYTF
V gene: TRBV5-1; D gene: TRBD1; J gene: TRBJ1-2; clone size: -; CDR3 DNA: TGCGCCAGCAGCATGACAGGGGATAACTATGGCTACACCTTC; CDR3 protein: CASSMTGDNYGYTF
V gene: TRBV30; D gene: -; J gene: TRBJ2-1; clone size: few; CDR3 DNA: TGTGCCTGGGGTCTCAGCTCCTACAATGAGCAGTTCTTC; CDR3 protein: CAWGLSSYNEQFF
V gene: TRBV4-2; D gene: TRBD1; J gene: TRBJ1-2; clone size: -; CDR3 DNA: TGTGCCAGCAGCCAAGATAGAGACAGGGGAGGGGATGGCTACACCTTC; CDR3 protein: CASSQDRDRGGDGYTF
V gene: TRBV6-1; D gene: -; J gene: TRBJ2-1; clone size: -; CDR3 DNA: TGTGCCAGCCGACTCTTGGCGGGTAGTGAGCAGTTCTTC; CDR3 protein: CASRLLAGSEQFF
V gene: TRBV7-2; D gene: TRBD1; J gene: TRBJ2-3; clone size: -; CDR3 DNA: TGTGCCAGCAGACTTGACAGGGGGAACACAGATACGCAGTATTTT; CDR3 protein: CASRLDRGNTDTQYF
V gene: TRBV30; D gene: -; J gene: TRBJ1-4; clone size: once; CDR3 DNA: TGTGCCTGGAGTGTCTCCCCGCGGGCAACTAATGAAAAACTGTTTTTT; CDR3 protein: CAWSVSPRATNEKLFF
V gene: TRBV29-1; D gene: TRBD2; J gene: TRBJ2-1; clone size: -; CDR3 DNA: TGCAGCGTTAGACTGAGCGGGATCGACAATGAGCAGTTCTTC; CDR3 protein: CSVRLSGIDNEQFF
V gene: TRBV2; D gene: TRBD2; J gene: TRBJ2-1; clone size: -; CDR3 DNA: TGTGCCAGCAGCACACTAGCGGACGCCTATATGGAGCAGTTCTTC; CDR3 protein: CASSTLADAYMEQFF
V gene: TRBV18; D gene: TRBD2; J gene: TRBJ2-5; clone size: once; CDR3 DNA: TGTGCCAGCTCACCAAGACTAGCGGGGAGGGAAGAGACCCAGTACTTC; CDR3 protein: CASSPRLAGREETQYF
V gene: TRBV15; D gene: TRBD2; J gene: TRBJ2-5; clone size: -; CDR3 DNA: TGTGCCACCAGCAGAGATTATATGGCGGGAGGGCCGATAGGGGAGACCCAGTACTTC; CDR3 protein: CATSRDYMAGGPIGETQYF
V gene: TRBV30; D gene: TRBD2; J gene: TRBJ2-7; clone size: few; CDR3 DNA: TGTGCCAGTAGCGGGGGGGCTTTTTCCGAGCAGTACTTC; CDR3 protein: CASSGGAFSEQYF
V gene: TRBV18; D gene: -; J gene: TRBJ2-7; clone size: once; CDR3 DNA: TGTGCCAGCTCACTGGGGGACACCGCCTCCTACGAGCAGTACTTC; CDR3 protein: CASSLGDTASYEQYF
V gene: TRBV7-6; D gene: TRBD2; J gene: TRBJ2-1; clone size: -; CDR3 DNA: TGTGCCAGCAGCGCAAGACTAGCAAGCTCCTACAATGAGCAGTTCTTC; CDR3 protein: CASSARLASSYNEQFF
V gene: TRBV2; D gene: -; J gene: TRBJ2-7; clone size: -; CDR3 DNA: TGTGCCGCTGGCCTAGCATCCTACGAGCAGTACTTC; CDR3 protein: CAAGLASYEQYF
V gene: TRBV6-1; D gene: TRBD2; J gene: TRBJ2-1; clone size: -; CDR3 DNA: TGTGCCAGCAGTGGTGGAATAGCGGGGGGCTCCTATTACAATGAGCAGTTCTTC; CDR3 protein: CASSGGIAGGSYYNEQFF
V gene: TRBV5-5; D gene: TRBD2; J gene: TRBJ2-7; clone size: few; CDR3 DNA: TGTGCCAGCAGCCCGACAGCTGGACTAGCGGGACTCATCAACGAGCAGTACTTC; CDR3 protein: CASSPTAGLAGLINEQYF
V gene: TRBV7-9; D gene: -; J gene: TRBJ2-5; clone size: -; CDR3 DNA: TGTGCCAGCAGCTCTGGACAGTCCCAAGAGACCCAGTACTTC; CDR3 protein: CASSSGQSQETQYF
V gene: TRBV6-1; D gene: TRBD1; J gene: TRBJ1-4; clone size: -; CDR3 DNA: TGTGCCAGCAGTGAACCCGACAGGGTGGGTGAAAAACTGTTTTTT; CDR3 protein: CASSEPDRVGEKLFF
V gene: TRBV7-3; D gene: TRBD2; J gene: TRBJ2-5; clone size: -; CDR3 DNA: TGTGCCAGCAGCTTAAATTCGGGGGGATACCAAGAGACCCAGTACTTC; CDR3 protein: CASSLNSGGYQETQYF
V gene: TRBV7-2; D gene: TRBD1; J gene: TRBJ2-6; clone size: -; CDR3 DNA: TGTGCCAGCAGCTATCGGACAGGGGGCGCGACTGGGGCCAACGTCCTGACTTTC; CDR3 protein: CASSYRTGGATGANVLTF
V gene: TRBV27; D gene: TRBD1; J gene: TRBJ1-2; clone size: -; CDR3 DNA: TGTGCCAGCAGTGCTTCAGGGGGCGCTGGGTATGGCTACACCTTC; CDR3 protein: CASSASGGAGYGYTF
V gene: TRBV18; D gene: TRBD1; J gene: TRBJ2-3; clone size: -; CDR3 DNA: TGTGCCAGCTCACCTCGGACAGGGGCTAACACAGATACGCAGTATTTT; CDR3 protein: CASSPRTGANTDTQYF
V gene: TRBV27; D gene: -; J gene: TRBJ1-2; clone size: -; CDR3 DNA: TGTGCCAGCAAGCCAGGCGCTCTTTATGGCTACACCTTC; CDR3 protein: CASKPGALYGYTF
V gene: TRBV12-5; D gene: TRBD1; J gene: TRBJ1-3; clone size: -; CDR3 DNA: TGTGCTAGTGGTTTGGTAATAGGGAGGGACAGGGCGAGCTCTGGAAACACCATATATTTT; CDR3 protein: CASGLVIGRDRASSGNTIYF
V gene: TRBV5-8; D gene: TRBD1; J gene: TRBJ2-1; clone size: -; CDR3 DNA: TGTGCCAGCCAGGGGGCCCCCAATGAGCAGTTCTTC; CDR3 protein: CASQGAPNEQFF
V gene: TRBV7-9; D gene: TRBD2; J gene: TRBJ2-5; clone size: -; CDR3 DNA: TGTGCCAGCAGCTTAACTGCGGGGGGGCCGGAGACCCAGTACTTC; CDR3 protein: CASSLTAGGPETQYF
V gene: TRBV27; D gene: -; J gene: TRBJ2-6; clone size: -; CDR3 DNA: TGTGCCAGCAGTCGACTCTCTGGGGCCAACGTCCTGACTTTC; CDR3 protein: CASSRLSGANVLTF
V gene: TRBV6-4; D gene: TRBD1; J gene: TRBJ1-1; clone size: -; CDR3 DNA: TGTGCCAGCAGTGCGACAGGGGGTACTGAAGCTTTCTTT; CDR3 protein: CASSATGGTEAFF
V gene: TRBV6-1; D gene: -; J gene: TRBJ1-4; clone size: -; CDR3 DNA: TGTGCCAGCAGCCCCCTGGGGGGCGGGGGTGAAAAACTGTTTTTT; CDR3 protein: CASSPLGGGGEKLFF
V gene: TRBV6-5; D gene: TRBD2; J gene: TRBJ2-1; clone size: -; CDR3 DNA: TGTGCCAGCAGTTATGGGTGGACTAGCGGGAGCGATGAGCAGTTCTTC; CDR3 protein: CASSYGWTSGSDEQFF
V gene: TRBV29-1; D gene: -; J gene: TRBJ2-2; clone size: few; CDR3 DNA: TGCAGCGCTTTGACAGACACCGGGGAGCTGTTTTTT; CDR3 protein: CSALTDTGELFF
V gene: TRBV27; D gene: TRBD1; J gene: TRBJ1-5; clone size: -; CDR3 DNA: TGTGCCAGCAGAAAAGGGGGCGGGGAATATCAGCCCCAGCATTTT; CDR3 protein: CASRKGGGEYQPQHF
V gene: TRBV19; D gene: -; J gene: TRBJ1-1; clone size: -; CDR3 DNA: TGTGCCAGTAGACAAAATCCGAACGTCCGAGCTTTCTTT; CDR3 protein: CASRQNPNVRAFF
V gene: TRBV7-9; D gene: -; J gene: TRBJ1-6; clone size: once; CDR3 DNA: TGTGCCAGCAGCTTAGGGACAGACTCACCCCTCCACTTT; CDR3 protein: CASSLGTDSPLHF
V gene: TRBV27; D gene: -; J gene: TRBJ1-3; clone size: -; CDR3 DNA: TGTGCCAGCAGCCCGTTTGTTGGCATCTCTGGAAACACCATATATTTT; CDR3 protein: CASSPFVGISGNTIYF
V gene: TRBV2; D gene: TRBD1; J gene: TRBJ1-5; clone size: -; CDR3 DNA: TGTGCCAGCAGCGCACAGGGGGTTAAAGGTCAGCCCCAGCATTTT; CDR3 protein: CASSAQGVKGQPQHF
V gene: TRBV5-5; D gene: -; J gene: TRBJ2-3; clone size: few; CDR3 DNA: TGTGCCAGCAGCTTGATTTGGGGAGAGGGGGGGTCAGATACGCAGTATTTT; CDR3 protein: CASSLIWGEGGSDTQYF
V gene: TRBV7-2; D gene: -; J gene: TRBJ1-5; clone size: -; CDR3 DNA: TGTGCCAGCAGCTTGGGGCAGGGGATGGGTCAGCCCCAGCATTTT; CDR3 protein: CASSLGQGMGQPQHF
V gene: TRBV7-2; D gene: -; J gene: TRBJ1-5; clone size: -; CDR3 DNA: TGTGCCAGCAGCTTCAGAGGGACATTTAGCAATCAGCCCCAGCATTTT; CDR3 protein: CASSFRGTFSNQPQHF
V gene: TRBV2; D gene: -; J gene: TRBJ2-3; clone size: -; CDR3 DNA: TGTGCCAGCATTGATACAGGCAGGGGAATCGATACGCAGTATTTT; CDR3 protein: CASIDTGRGIDTQYF
V gene: TRBV7-8; D gene: TRBD1; J gene: TRBJ1-2; clone size: -; CDR3 DNA: TGTGCCAGCAGCCCCTACTTGACATTGACAGGGTCGAGGAACTATGGCTACACCTTC; CDR3 protein: CASSPYLTLTGSRNYGYTF
V gene: TRBV6-5; D gene: TRBD1; J gene: TRBJ2-7; clone size: -; CDR3 DNA: TGTGCCAGCAGCCCCGACAGGGCAGACTACGAGCAGTACTTC; CDR3 protein: CASSPDRADYEQYF
V gene: TRBV5-8; D gene: -; J gene: TRBJ1-6; clone size: -; CDR3 DNA: TGTGCCAGCAGCTTTACGGGGGATTCACCCCTCCACTTT; CDR3 protein: CASSFTGDSPLHF
V gene: TRBV19; D gene: -; J gene: TRBJ1-5; clone size: -; CDR3 DNA: TGTGCCAGTAGTCCCCGCCCCGGGGCCCAGCATTTT; CDR3 protein: CASSPRPGAQHF
V gene: TRBV10-1; D gene: TRBD2; J gene: TRBJ2-3; clone size: -; CDR3 DNA: TGCGCCAGCAGTGAGCTAGCGGGGGGGCAAACAGATACGCAGTATTTT; CDR3 protein: CASSELAGGQTDTQYF
V gene: TRBV29-1; D gene: TRBD2; J gene: TRBJ2-3; clone size: -; CDR3 DNA: TGCAGCGTTGGGGCTAGCGGGAGGGCCGGCACAGATACGCAGTATTTT; CDR3 protein: CSVGASGRAGTDTQYF